This entry is about one T cell receptor (beta chain). What it binds is unknown. Trimming left V 7 bases short and J 6 bases short, with 10 bases between. CDR3 length: 11 amino acids. Germline CDR1 and CDR2: SQVTM and ANQGSEA. This sample was included in a study of beta chain features in type 1 diabetes. General study points: All four CD4+ subsets from Type 1 diabetes patients carried moderately but significantly shorter TCRB CDR3s.

The entirety of the isolated RNA underwent reverse transcription, so expressed TCRB transcripts were sequenced. Read counts averaged around 3.6 million for samples of naive, central memory and regulatory T cells. Sequencing was performed with immunoSEQ multiplex PCR; in TCRdb, only in-frame clones are kept and a portion is missing. Of approximately 360,000 clones listed, around 13% are singletons. The rearrangement links TRBV29-1 to TRBJ2-1, with D unclear. Sequencing used naive CD4+ T cells from blood. The source is a woman in her late teens or twenties with type 1 diabetes. In DNA, the CDR3 is TGCAGCGCCGATCACGGCAATGAGCAGTTCTTC. Protein: CSADHGNEQFF.